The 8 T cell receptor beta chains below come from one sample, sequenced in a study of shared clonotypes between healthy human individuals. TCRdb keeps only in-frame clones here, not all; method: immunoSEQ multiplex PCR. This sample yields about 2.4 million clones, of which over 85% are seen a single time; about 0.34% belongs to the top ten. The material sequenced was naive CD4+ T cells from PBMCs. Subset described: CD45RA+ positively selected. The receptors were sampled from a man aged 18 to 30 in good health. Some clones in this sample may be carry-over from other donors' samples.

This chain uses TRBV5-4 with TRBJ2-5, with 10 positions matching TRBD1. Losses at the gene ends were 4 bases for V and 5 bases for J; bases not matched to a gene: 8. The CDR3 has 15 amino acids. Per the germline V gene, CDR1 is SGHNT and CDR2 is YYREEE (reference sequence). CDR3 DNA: TGTGCCAGCAGCGGAGGGACAGGGGTTTGGGAGACCCAGTACTTC. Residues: CASSGGTGVWETQYF. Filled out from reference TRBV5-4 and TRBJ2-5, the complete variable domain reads ETGVTQSPTHLIKTRGQQVTLRCSSQSGHNTVSWYQQALGQGPQFIFQYYREEENGRGNFPPRFSGLQFPNYSSELNVNALELDDSALYLCASSGGTGVWETQYFGPGTRLLVL.

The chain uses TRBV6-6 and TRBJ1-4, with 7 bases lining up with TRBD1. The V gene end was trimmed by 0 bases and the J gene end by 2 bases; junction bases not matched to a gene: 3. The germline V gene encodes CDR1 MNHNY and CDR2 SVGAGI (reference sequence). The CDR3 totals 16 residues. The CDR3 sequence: CASSYSRGGTNEKLFF. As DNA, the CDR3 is TGTGCCAGCAGTTACTCAAGAGGGGGCACTAATGAAAAACTGTTTTTT.

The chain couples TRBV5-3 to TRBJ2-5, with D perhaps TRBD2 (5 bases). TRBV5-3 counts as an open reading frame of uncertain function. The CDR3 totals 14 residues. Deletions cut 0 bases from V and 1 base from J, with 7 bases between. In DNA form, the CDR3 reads TGTGCCAGAAGCTTGGCGGGGATCCAAGAGACCCAGTACTTC. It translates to CARSLAGIQETQYF.

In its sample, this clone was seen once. The CDR3 region is CASSLYTGGFKTEAFF. DNA of the CDR3: TGTGCCAGCAGCTTATATACGGGCGGTTTTAAGACTGAAGCTTTCTTT. This chain connects TRBV7-9 to TRBJ1-1; D call uncertain. Germline V gives CDR1 SEHNR, CDR2 FQNEAQ (reference sequence). V lost 2 bases and J 5 bases, leaving 18 bases between the germline ends. The length of the CDR3 is 16 residues.

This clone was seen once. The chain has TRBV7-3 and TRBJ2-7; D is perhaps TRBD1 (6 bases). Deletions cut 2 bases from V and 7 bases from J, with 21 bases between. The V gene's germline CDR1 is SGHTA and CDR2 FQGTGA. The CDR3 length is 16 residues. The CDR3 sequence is CASSLLGGLSRGEQYF. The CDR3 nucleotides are TGTGCCAGCAGCTTACTTGGCGGTCTCAGTAGGGGGGAGCAGTACTTC.

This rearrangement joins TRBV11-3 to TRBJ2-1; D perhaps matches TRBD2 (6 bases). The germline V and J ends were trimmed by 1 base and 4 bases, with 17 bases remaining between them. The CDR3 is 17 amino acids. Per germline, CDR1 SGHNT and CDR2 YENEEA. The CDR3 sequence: CASSLGFSGTLYNEQFF. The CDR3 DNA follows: TGTGCCAGCAGCTTAGGGTTCTCGGGGACTCTTTACAATGAGCAGTTCTTC.

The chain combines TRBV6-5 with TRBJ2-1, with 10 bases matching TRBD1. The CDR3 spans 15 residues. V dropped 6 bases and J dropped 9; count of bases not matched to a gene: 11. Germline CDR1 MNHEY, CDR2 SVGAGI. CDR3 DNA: TGTGCCAGCAGGATACCGGGACAGGGGATCGGTGAGCAGTTCTTC. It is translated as CASRIPGQGIGEQFF.

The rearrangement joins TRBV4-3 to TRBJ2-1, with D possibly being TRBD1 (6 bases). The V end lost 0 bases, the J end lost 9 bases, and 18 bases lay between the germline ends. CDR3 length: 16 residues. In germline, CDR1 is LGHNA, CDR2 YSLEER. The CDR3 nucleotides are TGCGCCAGCAGCCAAGATCCTGCGGTTCTACAGGGTGAGCAGTTCTTC. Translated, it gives CASSQDPAVLQGEQFF.